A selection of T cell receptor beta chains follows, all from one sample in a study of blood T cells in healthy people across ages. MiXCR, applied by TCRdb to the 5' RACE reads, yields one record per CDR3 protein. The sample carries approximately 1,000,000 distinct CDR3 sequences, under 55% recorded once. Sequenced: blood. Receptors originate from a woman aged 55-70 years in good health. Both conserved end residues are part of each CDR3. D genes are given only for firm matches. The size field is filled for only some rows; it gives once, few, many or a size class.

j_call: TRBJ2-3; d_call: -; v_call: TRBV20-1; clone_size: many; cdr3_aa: CSARDSRGPTDTQYF; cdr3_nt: TGCAGTGCTAGAGATAGCAGGGGCCCTACAGATACGCAGTATTTT
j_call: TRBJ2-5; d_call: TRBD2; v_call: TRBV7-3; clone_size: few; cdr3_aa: CASSLSIAGRQETQYF; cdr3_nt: TGTGCCAGCAGCTTAAGTATAGCGGGAAGACAAGAGACCCAGTACTTC
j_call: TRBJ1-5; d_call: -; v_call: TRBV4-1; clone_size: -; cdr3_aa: CASSLSLGQGIQPQHF; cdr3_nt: TGCGCCAGCAGCCTCTCTTTGGGGCAGGGGATTCAGCCCCAGCATTTT
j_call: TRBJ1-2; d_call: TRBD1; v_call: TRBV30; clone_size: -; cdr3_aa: CAWSVDRGFGYTF; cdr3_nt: TGTGCCTGGAGTGTCGACAGGGGGTTTGGCTACACCTTC
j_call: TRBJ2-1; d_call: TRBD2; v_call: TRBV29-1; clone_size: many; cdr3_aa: CSVRSGRAVNEQFF; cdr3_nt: TGCAGCGTGAGAAGCGGGAGGGCCGTCAATGAGCAGTTCTTC
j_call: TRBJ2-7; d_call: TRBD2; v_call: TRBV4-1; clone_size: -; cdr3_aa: CASSRDSGRSYEQYF; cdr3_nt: TGCGCCAGCAGCCGAGATAGCGGGAGGTCCTACGAGCAGTACTTC
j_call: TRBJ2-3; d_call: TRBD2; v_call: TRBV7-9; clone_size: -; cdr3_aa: CASSLGLAGSSTDTQYF; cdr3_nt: TGTGCCAGCAGCTTGGGACTAGCGGGTTCTAGCACAGATACGCAGTATTTT
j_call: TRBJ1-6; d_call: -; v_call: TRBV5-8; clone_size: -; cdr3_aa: CASSLGLTGSPLHF; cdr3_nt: TGTGCCAGCAGCTTGGGACTTACGGGTTCACCCCTCCACTTT
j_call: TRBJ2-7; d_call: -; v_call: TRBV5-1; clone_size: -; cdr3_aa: CASSPPGHLYEQYF; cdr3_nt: TGCGCCAGCAGCCCCCCGGGACACCTCTACGAGCAGTACTTC
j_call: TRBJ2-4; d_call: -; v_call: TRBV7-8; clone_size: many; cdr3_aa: CASSSDRNIQYF; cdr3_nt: TGTGCCAGCAGCTCTGACAGGAACATTCAGTACTTC
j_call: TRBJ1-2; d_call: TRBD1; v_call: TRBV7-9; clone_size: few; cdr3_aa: CASSSAGGYGYTF; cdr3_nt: TGTGCCAGCAGCTCAGCAGGGGGCTATGGCTACACCTTC
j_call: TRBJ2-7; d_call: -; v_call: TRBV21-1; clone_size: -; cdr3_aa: CASSKVPHGYEQYF; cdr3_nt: TGTGCCAGCAGCAAGGTCCCCCACGGCTACGAGCAGTACTTC
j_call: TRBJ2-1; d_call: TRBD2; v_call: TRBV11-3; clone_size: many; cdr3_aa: CASSLGLAGYNEQFF; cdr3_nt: TGTGCCAGCAGCCTTGGACTAGCCGGATACAATGAGCAGTTCTTC
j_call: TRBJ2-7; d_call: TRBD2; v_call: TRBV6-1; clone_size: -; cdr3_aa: CASSPIRPLGTSDHEQYF; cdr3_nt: TGTGCCAGCAGCCCGATTAGACCCCTGGGGACTAGCGACCACGAGCAGTACTTC
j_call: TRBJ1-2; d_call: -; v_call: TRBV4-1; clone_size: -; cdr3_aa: CASSQGLQRTNYGYTF; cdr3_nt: TGCGCCAGCAGCCAAGGGTTGCAGCGGACTAACTATGGCTACACCTTC
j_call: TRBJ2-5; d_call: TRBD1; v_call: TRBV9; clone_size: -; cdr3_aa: CASSGGTGGVETQYF; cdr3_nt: TGTGCCAGCAGCGGAGGGACAGGGGGAGTAGAGACCCAGTACTTC
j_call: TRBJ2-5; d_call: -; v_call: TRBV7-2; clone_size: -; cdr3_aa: CASSLTVALTETQYF; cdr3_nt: TGTGCCAGCAGCTTGACCGTCGCTTTGACGGAGACCCAGTACTTC
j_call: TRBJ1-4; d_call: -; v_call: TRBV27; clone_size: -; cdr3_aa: CASSLDSTDEKLFF; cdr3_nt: TGTGCCAGCAGTTTGGACTCAACGGATGAAAAACTGTTTTTT
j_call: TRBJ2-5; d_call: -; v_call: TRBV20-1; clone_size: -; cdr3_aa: CSARFLETQYF; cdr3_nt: TGCAGTGCTAGGTTCCTAGAGACCCAGTACTTC
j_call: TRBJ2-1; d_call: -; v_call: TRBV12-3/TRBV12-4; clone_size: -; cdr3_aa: CASSFGRANNEQFF; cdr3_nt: TGTGCCAGCAGTTTTGGGCGGGCGAACAATGAGCAGTTCTTC
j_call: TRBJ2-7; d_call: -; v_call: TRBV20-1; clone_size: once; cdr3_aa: CSVPGGANNEQYF; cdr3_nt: TGCAGTGTACCAGGGGGGGCCAACAATGAGCAGTACTTC
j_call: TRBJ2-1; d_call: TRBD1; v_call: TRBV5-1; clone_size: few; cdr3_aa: CASSGQGEVDEQFF; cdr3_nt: TGCGCCAGCAGTGGACAGGGGGAGGTCGATGAGCAGTTCTTC
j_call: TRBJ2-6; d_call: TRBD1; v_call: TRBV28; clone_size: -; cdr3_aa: CAEGTGAGGANVLTF; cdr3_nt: TGTGCCGAAGGGACAGGGGCAGGGGGGGCCAACGTCCTGACTTTC
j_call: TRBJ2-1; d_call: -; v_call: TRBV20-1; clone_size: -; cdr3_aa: CSAWAAGPGHDEQFF; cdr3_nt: TGCAGTGCTTGGGCCGCGGGACCAGGGCACGATGAGCAGTTCTTC
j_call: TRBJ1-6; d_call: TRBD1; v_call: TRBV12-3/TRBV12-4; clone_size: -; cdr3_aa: CASTYAGGSSSPLHF; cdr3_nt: TGTGCCAGCACCTACGCAGGGGGCAGCAGTTCACCCCTCCACTTT